Below, 30 T cell receptor beta chains from the same sample are listed, as sequenced in a study of early T cells in non-severe SARS-CoV-2 infection. Via MiXCR, TCRdb re-called the 5' RACE reads, giving one row per CDR3 protein. The repertoire consists of over 75,000 distinct CDR3 sequences, with about 15% occurring once and the leading ten covering around 5.8%. Sequencing used whole blood. These receptors were collected from an adult who was a healthcare worker with PCR-confirmed SARS-CoV-2 infection or an uninfected control (not recorded which).

This CDR3 reads CASSLVTGGTGELFF. Here the CDR3 DNA reads TGCGCCAGCAGCTTGGTTACAGGAGGCACCGGGGAGCTGTTTTTT. The V and J genes are TRBV5-1 and TRBJ2-2, with D perhaps assigned TRBD1 or TRBD2 (5 bases each). Germline CDR1 SGHRS, CDR2 YFSETQ. The CDR3 spans 15 residues. The germline V and J ends were trimmed by 0 bases and 4 bases, with 10 bases remaining between them.

This clonotype has only a few counts. V gene TRBV9 combines with J gene TRBJ2-1, with no clear D. From germline, CDR1 is SGDLS and CDR2 YYNGEE. Trimming shortened V by 4 bases and J by 4 bases, and 12 bases separated the two germline ends. The CDR3 consists of 14 residues. The CDR3 DNA reads TGTGCCAGCAGCAACGAGGCGGATTACAATGAGCAGTTCTTC. Protein: CASSNEADYNEQFF.

This clonotype was observed at least ten times. The rearrangement joins TRBV4-1 to TRBJ1-5; D is unresolved. V lost 0 bases and J lost 10, with 16 bases in between. Germline CDR1 reads MGHRA; CDR2 reads YSYEKL. This CDR3 region has 15 residues. DNA of the CDR3: TGCGCCAGCAGCCAAGAGCCCGGGGAAGGTTCTCCCCAGCATTTT. This sequence encodes CASSQEPGEGSPQHF.

The rearrangement links TRBV20-1 to TRBJ2-3; possible D gene TRBD2, 7 bases. CDR3 length: 15 amino acids. Trimming removed 3 bases at V and 6 bases at J, with 19 bases between. Germline CDR1 DFQATT, CDR2 SNEGSKA (reference sequence). In DNA, the CDR3 is TGCAGTGCTAGGGGGGCTAGCGGCTACCCTGATACGCAGTATTTT. Translating gives CSARGASGYPDTQYF.

The genes are TRBV11-1 and TRBJ2-1, with 11 bases matching TRBD2. V shed 1 base, J shed 10 bases, and the junction held 9 bases outside the gene matches. The CDR3 totals 16 residues. Per the germline V gene, CDR1 is SGHAT and CDR2 is FQDESV (reference sequence). CDR3 loop: CASSLGSSGRWGEQFF. The CDR3 bases are TGTGCCAGCAGCTTAGGCTCTAGCGGGAGGTGGGGAGAGCAGTTCTTC.

This clonotype was seen many times. V and J are TRBV6-5 and TRBJ2-7; 12 positions match TRBD2. Germline loops: CDR1 MNHEY, CDR2 SVGAGI. This CDR3 spans 15 amino acids. J gave up 0 bases and V 5 bases, and 2 bases lay outside the gene matches. CDR3 loop: CASSASGRASYEQYF. In nucleotides, the CDR3 is TGTGCCAGCAGTGCTAGCGGGAGGGCCTCCTACGAGCAGTACTTC.

This clonotype has a count of ten or more. This chain joins TRBV7-9 and TRBJ2-2; tentatively, D is TRBD2 (5 bases). Trimming pared 3 bases from V and 7 bases from J, leaving 15 bases between. CDR1 and CDR2 from the germline V gene are SEHNR and FQNEAQ (reference sequence). The CDR3 runs 15 residues. CDR3 in DNA: TGTGCCAGCAGCTTCGGACGGGATCCAAACGGGGAGCTGTTTTTT. Its protein product is CASSFGRDPNGELFF. The full variable domain, in which reference TRBV7-9 and TRBJ2-2 provide the parts outside the CDR3, is DTGVSQNPRHKITKRGQNVTFRCDPISEHNRLYWYRQTLGQGPEFLTYFQNEAQLEKSRLLSDRFSAERPKGSFSTLEIQRTEQGDSAMYLCASSFGRDPNGELFFGEGSRLTVL.

This sequence joins TRBV11-2 and TRBJ2-2; 11 bases map to TRBD2. The CDR3 totals 16 residues. V lost 5 bases and J lost 5; bases outside the gene matches: 7. Germline-derived CDR1 and CDR2 are SGHAT and FQNNGV. The CDR3 loop is CASSPIAGGRTGELFF. DNA for the CDR3: TGTGCCAGCAGCCCGATAGCGGGAGGGCGGACCGGGGAGCTGTTTTTT. Combining the CDR3 with reference TRBV11-2 and TRBJ2-2 gives the whole variable domain EAGVAQSPRYKIIEKRQSVAFWCNPISGHATLYWYQQILGQGPKLLIQFQNNGVVDDSQLPKDRFSAERLKGVDSTLKIQPAKLEDSAVYLCASSPIAGGRTGELFFGEGSRLTVL.

Regarding this clonotype: At one of its ends the junction is not consistent with the germline gene, which may arise from a read error. The chain employs TRBV4-3 and TRBJ2-3; no definite D call. From germline, CDR1 is LGHNA and CDR2 YSLEER. The CDR3 extends over 18 amino acids. The chain's CDR3 is CAGSQDRITAYPTDTQYF. As DNA, the CDR3 is TGCGCCGGCAGCCAAGACCGTATAACAGCGTACCCCACAGATACGCAGTATTTT.

The chain joins TRBV30 to TRBJ2-4; 12 bases map to TRBD2. Trimming removed 0 bases from V and 9 bases from J; junction bases left unmatched: 12. The CDR3 runs 17 residues. Germline V CDR1 and CDR2: GTSNPN, SVGIG (reference sequence). The CDR3 spells CAWSVRRLAGGSGIQYF. In DNA form, the CDR3 reads TGTGCCTGGAGTGTACGTAGGCTAGCGGGAGGGTCGGGCATTCAGTACTTC.

The V call is TRBV7-2, the J call TRBJ2-3, with TRBD1 matching over 7 bases. Looked up from germline, CDR1 is SGHTA and CDR2 is FQGNSA. The CDR3 length is 15 residues. The ends lost 4 bases at V and 1 base at J; junction bases unmatched: 5. The CDR3 DNA sequence: TGTGCCAGCAGCTCACAGGGGCCCGGCACAGATACGCAGTATTTT. It translates to CASSSQGPGTDTQYF.

This clonotype was seen a few times. J is TRBJ2-5 and V is TRBV4-1; D is perhaps TRBD2 (6 bases). The V gene's germline CDR1 is MGHRA and CDR2 YSYEKL. Trimming removed 1 base from V and 5 bases from J, with 8 bases in between. This CDR3 has 13 residues. The CDR3 DNA reads as TGCGCCAGCAGCCAAGTCGGGGGTGAGACCCAGTACTTC. It codes for CASSQVGGETQYF.

This clonotype has only a few counts. The chain combines TRBV20-1 with TRBJ1-2; D uncertain. This CDR3 spans 12 amino acids. The germline V gene has CDR1 DFQATT and CDR2 SNEGSKA (reference sequence). V shed 5 bases and J shed 6 bases, with 13 bases lying between them. The CDR3 bases are TGCAGTGCTCTAAGGATACGAGATGGCTACACCTTC. The encoded protein is CSALRIRDGYTF.

The chain is built from TRBV9 and TRBJ2-2, with D possibly matching TRBD2 (5 bases). This CDR3 comprises 16 residues. Germline V gene data show CDR1 as SGDLS and CDR2 as YYNGEE. V was trimmed by 0 bases and J by 1 base, leaving 10 bases between them. The CDR3, as DNA: TGTGCCAGCAGCGTAGGGCGAGCGGAGAACACCGGGGAGCTGTTTTTT. Its protein product is CASSVGRAENTGELFF.

To note about this clonotype: A much bigger clone sits one base away, suggesting this may be a read error. V usage is TRBV11-2 and J usage is TRBJ2-3; the D is unclear. Germline-derived CDR1 and CDR2 are SGHAT and FQNNGV. The CDR3 sequence is 14 residues long. CDR3: CTSSSQPGSDTQYF. DNA of the CDR3: TGTACCAGCAGCTCACAGCCCGGATCGGATACGCAGTATTTT.

The gene calls are TRBV29-1 and TRBJ1-2; the D is unclear. This CDR3 comprises 13 residues. V was trimmed by 5 bases and J by 0 bases, leaving 10 bases between them. Germline V gene sequence: CDR1 SQVTM, CDR2 ANQGSEA. The DNA for the CDR3 is TGCAGCGTTATAGCTGGGTCTAACTATGGCTACACCTTC. Translating it yields CSVIAGSNYGYTF. Using reference TRBV29-1 and TRBJ1-2 for the parts outside the CDR3, the full variable domain is SAVISQKPSRDICQRGTSLTIQCQVDSQVTMMFWYRQQPGQSLTLIATANQGSEATYESGFVIDKFPISRPNLTFSTLTVSNMSPEDSSIYLCSVIAGSNYGYTFGSGTRLTVV.

Details on this clonotype: Sequence at one end of the junction differs from germline and may be a read error. This chain connects TRBV28 to TRBJ2-1, with 7 bases fitting TRBD2. This CDR3 region has 13 residues. Per the germline V gene, CDR1 is MDHEN and CDR2 is SYDVKM. Here the CDR3 DNA reads TGTGTCAGCCATGGGGGGGTTGAGGCTGAGCAGTTCTTC. It specifies CVSHGGVEAEQFF.

This clonotype showed up just a few times. CDR3 nucleotides: TGTGCCAGCAGTTTATTTGGGACCCGCAATGAGCAGTTCTTC. Translating it yields CASSLFGTRNEQFF. This chain joins TRBV12-3 or TRBV12-4 and TRBJ2-1; tentatively, D is TRBD1 or TRBD2 (5 bases each). Deletions cut 2 bases from V and 6 bases from J, with 11 bases between. CDR3 size: 14 residues.

The CDR3, as DNA: TGTGCCAGCAGTTCCGGGGGGTTGGAAGGAAACACCATATATTTT. Encoded protein: CASSSGGLEGNTIYF. The J gene is TRBJ1-3, the V gene TRBV27, with a weak D call TRBD1 (5 bases). Trimming took off 4 bases at V and 4 bases at J, with 14 bases between the two ends. The length of the CDR3 is 15 residues. Germline V CDR1 and CDR2: MNHEY, SMNVEV (reference sequence).

Concerning this clonotype: Its ends do not fully match the called genes, so a read error is possible. The chain couples TRBV7-2 to TRBJ2-1, with 7 bases matching TRBD2. The germline gives CDR1 SGHTA, CDR2 FQGNSA. The CDR3 is made up of 15 amino acids. CDR3 loop: CAGSLSGDSYNEQFF. The CDR3 DNA reads as TGTGCCGGCAGCCTGAGCGGGGACTCCTACAATGAGCAGTTCTTC.

This clonotype was found many times. The chain combines TRBV6-1 with TRBJ2-1; D may match TRBD1 or TRBD2 (5 bases each). From germline, CDR1 is MNHNS and CDR2 SASEGT. This CDR3 contains 13 residues. V gave up 6 bases and J gave up 10 bases, with 16 bases separating them. The CDR3 spells CASRDLGAWEQFF. DNA for the CDR3: TGTGCCAGCAGGGACCTCGGGGCATGGGAGCAGTTCTTC.

V usage is TRBV30 and J usage is TRBJ1-5; D is perhaps TRBD1 (6 bases). CDR1 is GTSNPN and CDR2 is SVGIG in the germline V gene (reference sequence). The CDR3 spans 13 residues. The V end was cut by 5 bases, the J end by 4 bases, with 12 bases between. The CDR3 spells CAWRGGGNQPQHF. The CDR3 DNA sequence: TGTGCCTGGCGAGGGGGGGGAAATCAGCCCCAGCATTTT.

This chain links TRBV12-3 or TRBV12-4 with TRBJ2-1, with D unclear. V lost 1 base, J lost 0 bases, and 4 bases lay in between. CDR3 length equals 14 residues. CDR3 in DNA: TGTGCCAGCAGTTTAGGGATCTCCTACAATGAGCAGTTCTTC. It translates to CASSLGISYNEQFF.

The chain joins TRBV20-1 to TRBJ2-7; tentatively, D is TRBD1 (5 bases). The CDR3 contains 14 residues. Germline V gene sequence: CDR1 DFQATT, CDR2 SNEGSKA (reference sequence). V lost 2 bases to trimming and J lost 0 bases, with 11 bases between them. CDR3 coding DNA: TGCAGTGCTAGACGCTTTGACAGCTCCTACGAGCAGTACTTC. Amino acids: CSARRFDSSYEQYF.

This clonotype was seen a handful of times. The rearrangement uses TRBV4-3 and TRBJ1-4; unclear D gene. Per the germline V gene, CDR1 is LGHNA and CDR2 is YSLEER. V was shortened by 1 base and J by 7 bases, with 13 bases between the two germline ends. The CDR3 length is 15 residues. The CDR3 loop reads CASSQASWRAEKLFF. The CDR3 DNA follows: TGCGCCAGCAGCCAAGCAAGCTGGAGGGCTGAAAAACTGTTTTTT.

The sample holds a few counts of this clonotype. The chain is built from TRBV5-4 and TRBJ2-5, with 9 bases identical to TRBD2. This CDR3 contains 15 residues. The J segment lost 4 bases and the V segment lost 4 bases, leaving 8 bases of the junction unmatched. The V gene's germline CDR1 is SGHNT and CDR2 YYREEE (reference sequence). In DNA, the CDR3 is TGTGCCAGCAGCACGGGACTAGCAATAAGAGAGACCCAGTACTTC. Amino acids: CASSTGLAIRETQYF.

The chain recombines TRBV28 with TRBJ2-7, with 10 bases identical to TRBD1. CDR3 length: 13 amino acids. The V gene's germline CDR1 is MDHEN and CDR2 SYDVKM. V lost 10 bases and J lost 4; bases outside the gene matches: 7. The CDR3 coding sequence is TGTGCCACCGGACAGGGGGGTTCGTACGAGCAGTACTTC. Translation gives CATGQGGSYEQYF.

This clonotype has a count of ten or more. The chain employs TRBV4-1 and TRBJ2-3; D is perhaps TRBD2 (5 bases). CDR3 size: 15 residues. V lost 0 bases and J 5 bases, leaving 12 bases between the germline ends. Germline lookup yields CDR1 MGHRA and CDR2 YSYEKL. CDR3: CASSQEGFAGDTQYF. The DNA for the CDR3 is TGCGCCAGCAGCCAAGAGGGATTCGCGGGAGATACGCAGTATTTT.

This clonotype was seen ten or more times. The chain recombines TRBV28 with TRBJ1-6; TRBD1 is a possible D gene (5 bases). CDR3 length: 14 amino acids. The germline V and J ends were trimmed by 5 bases and 9 bases, with 14 bases remaining between them. The germline CDR1 and CDR2 sequences are MDHEN and SYDVKM. CDR3 DNA sequence: TGTGCCAGCAGTATTCAGGGTGAAAGTTCACCCCTCCACTTT. As protein: CASSIQGESSPLHF.

This chain's CDR3 is CASSQGGGYGEQFF. As DNA, the CDR3 is TGCGCCAGCAGCCAAGGTGGAGGGTACGGTGAGCAGTTCTTC. The gene calls are TRBV4-1 and TRBJ2-1; perhaps TRBD2 as D (6 bases). The CDR3 length is 14 residues. With 1 base removed from V and 9 bases from J, the gap between germline ends came to 13 bases. The germline V gene has CDR1 MGHRA and CDR2 YSYEKL.